This is a list of T cell receptor beta chains from one sample in a study of T cells after yellow fever vaccination. TCRdb called the 5' RACE reads again in MiXCR, with one record for every CDR3 protein. The sample includes 400,000 or so distinct CDR3 sequences, around 10% of them seen just once. Sequences were derived from PBMCs, sampled on the day of the first yellow fever vaccination. The receptors derive from a young man who received the YFV17D yellow fever vaccine. Each CDR3 is given with its conserved first and last residue. D genes are given only for firm matches.

V gene: TRBV5-4
D gene: NA
CDR3 protein: CASSFRGTQYF

V gene: TRBV7-2
D gene: NA
CDR3 protein: CASSFNGYTEAFF

V gene: TRBV11-2
D gene: TRBD2
CDR3 protein: CASSLEGGGASETQYF

V gene: TRBV5-1
D gene: TRBD2
CDR3 protein: CASSLAPSGGSTDTQYF

V gene: TRBV15
D gene: NA
CDR3 protein: CATSRRGPLYEQYF

V gene: TRBV14
D gene: NA
CDR3 protein: CASSQIGHLNYGYTF

V gene: TRBV7-9
D gene: TRBD1
CDR3 protein: CASSLTGGHEKLFF

V gene: TRBV6-2/TRBV6-3
D gene: NA
CDR3 protein: CASDLRGQSTDIQYF

V gene: TRBV7-8
D gene: NA
CDR3 protein: CASSRQDHQPQHF

V gene: TRBV27
D gene: NA
CDR3 protein: CASSAGSLRDASGANVLTF

V gene: TRBV4-3
D gene: NA
CDR3 protein: CASSQDLWLGNEQFF

V gene: TRBV6-5
D gene: NA
CDR3 protein: CASSYLGEINNEQFF

V gene: TRBV4-1
D gene: TRBD1
CDR3 protein: CASSQTGTGGYGYTF

V gene: TRBV9
D gene: NA
CDR3 protein: CASSVGSGFRQPQHF

V gene: TRBV7-2
D gene: NA
CDR3 protein: CASSPGPLADTIYF

V gene: TRBV5-8
D gene: TRBD1
CDR3 protein: CASSPGGMNTEAFF

V gene: TRBV29-1
D gene: NA
CDR3 protein: CSVVSQEAYNEQFF